These T cell receptor beta chains were read from a single sample in a study of T-cell reconstitution after alpha-beta-depleted transplantation in children. TCRdb processed the PCR reads anew with MiXCR; each CDR3 protein has one entry. The sample carries about 200,000 distinct CDR3 sequences, 6.6% recorded once. Sequenced here: PBMCs, sampled before TCRalphabeta/CD19-depleted stem cell transplant. The receptors stem from a boy between 2 and 10 years old with acute lymphoblastic leukemia, due to receive a stem cell transplant. Each CDR3 is given with its conserved first and last residue. Each record gives: D gene, J gene, clone size, V gene, CDR3 protein, CDR3 DNA. The D gene is left open where the match is weak. The size field is filled for only some rows; it gives once, few, many or a size class.

D: NA
J: TRBJ2-7
size: few
V: TRBV7-9
CDR3: CASRHQEGEQYF
DNA: TGTGCCAGCAGGCATCAAGAAGGCGAGCAGTACTTC

D: NA
J: TRBJ2-5
size: few
V: TRBV6-1
CDR3: CASSELGLPGSGQETQYF
DNA: TGTGCCAGCAGTGAATTGGGGTTGCCAGGGTCGGGCCAAGAGACCCAGTACTTC

D: NA
J: TRBJ2-5
size: few
V: TRBV21-1
CDR3: CASSKWGTQETQYF
DNA: TGTGCCAGCAGCAAATGGGGCACCCAAGAGACCCAGTACTTC

D: TRBD2
J: TRBJ2-1
size: many
V: TRBV7-8
CDR3: CASTVTSANEQFF
DNA: TGTGCCAGCACCGTGACTAGCGCAAATGAGCAGTTCTTC

D: TRBD1
J: TRBJ2-5
size: many
V: TRBV2
CDR3: CASRGQSQETQYF
DNA: TGTGCCAGCAGGGGACAGAGTCAAGAGACCCAGTACTTC

D: NA
J: TRBJ2-7
size: NA
V: TRBV5-6
CDR3: CASSSLDRNEQYF
DNA: TGTGCCAGCAGCTCCTTGGACCGGAACGAGCAGTACTTC

D: NA
J: TRBJ1-5
size: few
V: TRBV27
CDR3: CASSEAGNQPQHF
DNA: TGTGCCAGCAGTGAAGCGGGGAACCAGCCCCAGCATTTT

D: TRBD1
J: TRBJ2-3
size: many
V: TRBV20-1
CDR3: CSAGRTGGADTQYF
DNA: TGCAGTGCTGGACGGACAGGGGGGGCAGATACGCAGTATTTT

D: NA
J: TRBJ2-3
size: NA
V: TRBV5-1
CDR3: CASSLDPGVYTDTQYF
DNA: TGCGCCAGCAGCTTGGACCCGGGGGTTTACACAGATACGCAGTATTTT

D: NA
J: TRBJ1-2
size: many
V: TRBV11-1
CDR3: CASSPNLIYGYTF
DNA: TGTGCCAGCAGCCCGAACTTGATTTATGGCTACACCTTC

D: NA
J: TRBJ2-1
size: few
V: TRBV27
CDR3: CASSLSGPSYNEQFF
DNA: TGTGCCAGCAGTTTATCGGGCCCCTCCTACAATGAGCAGTTCTTC

D: NA
J: TRBJ1-2
size: NA
V: TRBV4-2
CDR3: CARSPGVLCYGYTF
DNA: TGTGCCAGGAGCCCCGGGGTCCTCTGCTATGGCTACACCTTC

D: NA
J: TRBJ2-2
size: NA
V: TRBV9
CDR3: CASSVFWGSTGELFF
DNA: TGTGCCAGCAGCGTCTTCTGGGGTAGCACCGGGGAGCTGTTTTTT

D: TRBD1
J: TRBJ1-5
size: many
V: TRBV28
CDR3: CASSFVRTGVGSNQPQHF
DNA: TGTGCCAGCAGTTTCGTGAGGACAGGGGTAGGTAGCAATCAGCCCCAGCATTTT

D: NA
J: TRBJ2-7
size: NA
V: TRBV12-3/TRBV12-4
CDR3: CASSSPGLYSYEQYF
DNA: TGTGCCAGCAGTTCCCCGGGACTTTACTCCTACGAGCAGTACTTC

D: NA
J: TRBJ2-7
size: many
V: TRBV7-9
CDR3: CASSSTYRTYYEQYF
DNA: TGTGCCAGCAGCTCCACCTACAGGACCTACTACGAGCAGTACTTC

D: NA
J: TRBJ1-1
size: NA
V: TRBV12-3/TRBV12-4
CDR3: CASSLKGGEAEAFF
DNA: TGTGCCAGCAGTTTAAAGGGTGGGGAGGCTGAAGCTTTCTTT

D: NA
J: TRBJ2-5
size: many
V: TRBV7-8
CDR3: CASSLASQTQYF
DNA: TGTGCCAGCAGCTTAGCGAGCCAGACCCAGTACTTC

D: TRBD2
J: TRBJ2-3
size: NA
V: TRBV20-1
CDR3: CSASRTSGVEDTQYF
DNA: TGCAGTGCTAGCAGGACTAGCGGGGTGGAAGATACGCAGTATTTT

D: TRBD1
J: TRBJ2-1
size: many
V: TRBV7-2
CDR3: CASSLGTGRYNEQFF
DNA: TGTGCCAGCAGCCTCGGGACAGGAAGGTACAATGAGCAGTTCTTC

D: NA
J: TRBJ2-7
size: few
V: TRBV28
CDR3: CASCDDWTESSYEQYF
DNA: TGTGCCAGCTGCGACGATTGGACAGAAAGCTCCTACGAGCAGTACTTC

D: TRBD1
J: TRBJ2-7
size: many
V: TRBV20-1
CDR3: CSARDSGTDNYEQYF
DNA: TGCAGTGCTAGAGACTCGGGGACAGATAACTACGAGCAGTACTTC

D: NA
J: TRBJ2-3
size: many
V: TRBV15
CDR3: CATSGTGQFADTQYF
DNA: TGTGCCACCAGCGGCACAGGACAGTTCGCAGATACGCAGTATTTT

D: TRBD2
J: TRBJ2-1
size: NA
V: TRBV20-1
CDR3: CSARGQESTSGGPSSYNEQFF
DNA: TGCAGTGCTAGAGGCCAGGAGTCTACTAGCGGGGGGCCGAGCTCCTACAATGAGCAGTTCTTC

D: NA
J: TRBJ2-5
size: many
V: TRBV28
CDR3: CASSLTTQETQYF
DNA: TGTGCCAGCAGCTTAACAACCCAAGAGACCCAGTACTTC

D: NA
J: TRBJ2-7
size: many
V: TRBV4-3
CDR3: CASSQGQSGTYEQYF
DNA: TGCGCCAGCAGCCAAGGGCAGTCCGGGACCTACGAGCAGTACTTC

D: NA
J: TRBJ1-1
size: many
V: TRBV28
CDR3: CASSSPPRVIPAFF
DNA: TGTGCCAGCAGTTCCCCGCCCAGGGTCATACCAGCTTTCTTT

D: TRBD1
J: TRBJ2-2
size: NA
V: TRBV7-9
CDR3: CASSFTGGTGELFF
DNA: TGTGCCAGCAGCTTCACAGGGGGCACCGGGGAGCTGTTTTTT

D: TRBD2
J: TRBJ2-1
size: many
V: TRBV9
CDR3: CASSVGGRGGREQFF
DNA: TGTGCCAGCAGCGTAGGCGGGAGGGGGGGACGTGAGCAGTTCTTC

D: TRBD1
J: TRBJ2-7
size: many
V: TRBV3-1
CDR3: CASSPRTGLFNEQYF
DNA: TGTGCCAGCAGCCCGAGGACAGGGTTGTTTAACGAGCAGTACTTC

D: NA
J: TRBJ2-7
size: NA
V: TRBV7-8
CDR3: CASSLDLLSSYEQYF
DNA: TGTGCCAGCAGCCTGGACCTGCTGAGCTCCTACGAGCAGTACTTC

D: NA
J: TRBJ2-3
size: many
V: TRBV4-3
CDR3: CASSHYRDSNLTDTQYF
DNA: TGCGCCAGCAGCCACTACCGGGACTCCAACCTCACAGATACGCAGTATTTT

D: NA
J: TRBJ2-7
size: many
V: TRBV3-1
CDR3: CASSLRLGPGEQYF
DNA: TGTGCCAGCAGCCTACGCTTAGGCCCGGGGGAGCAGTACTTC

D: NA
J: TRBJ2-6
size: many
V: TRBV4-3
CDR3: CASSQVLTGKHSGANVLTF
DNA: TGCGCCAGCAGCCAAGTTCTAACAGGGAAACACTCTGGGGCCAACGTCCTGACTTTC

D: NA
J: TRBJ2-3
size: many
V: TRBV4-3
CDR3: CASSQDTRGFGDTQYF
DNA: TGCGCCAGCAGCCAAGATACAAGGGGCTTCGGAGATACGCAGTATTTT

D: NA
J: TRBJ2-3
size: many
V: TRBV29-1
CDR3: CSVEVAGHRADTQYF
DNA: TGCAGCGTTGAAGTGGCGGGACATAGGGCCGATACGCAGTATTTT

D: NA
J: TRBJ2-7
size: few
V: TRBV5-1
CDR3: CATPLQIRDRSYEQYF
DNA: TGCGCCACTCCCTTACAGATCCGGGACCGCTCCTACGAGCAGTACTTC

D: NA
J: TRBJ2-1
size: many
V: TRBV29-1
CDR3: CSVPHRTPGEQFF
DNA: TGCAGCGTCCCACATCGGACCCCCGGTGAGCAGTTCTTC

D: NA
J: TRBJ2-2
size: few
V: TRBV6-2/TRBV6-3
CDR3: CASSGTKVTGELFF
DNA: TGTGCCAGCAGTGGGACGAAGGTCACCGGGGAGCTGTTTTTT

D: NA
J: TRBJ2-1
size: many
V: TRBV7-8
CDR3: CASSLGQSRSSYNEQFF
DNA: TGTGCCAGCAGCCTCGGACAGAGCAGAAGCTCCTACAATGAGCAGTTCTTC

D: NA
J: TRBJ2-7
size: many
V: TRBV9
CDR3: CASSVATRSYEQYF
DNA: TGTGCCAGCAGCGTAGCGACCCGATCCTACGAGCAGTACTTC

D: NA
J: TRBJ1-5
size: many
V: TRBV20-1
CDR3: CSARDGPEPQHF
DNA: TGCAGTGCTAGAGACGGCCCGGAGCCCCAGCATTTT

D: NA
J: TRBJ2-1
size: many
V: TRBV12-3/TRBV12-4
CDR3: CASAGDSTYNEHFF
DNA: TGTGCCAGCGCTGGAGACAGTACCTACAATGAGCATTTCTTC

D: NA
J: TRBJ1-2
size: many
V: TRBV28
CDR3: CASSFKGNLGGYTF
DNA: TGTGCCAGCAGTTTCAAAGGGAATCTGGGCGGCTACACCTTC

D: NA
J: TRBJ2-7
size: many
V: TRBV7-2
CDR3: CASSSAYEQYF
DNA: TGTGCCAGCAGCTCCGCCTACGAGCAGTACTTC

D: NA
J: TRBJ2-1
size: NA
V: TRBV5-1
CDR3: CASSQGTNSYNEQFF
DNA: TGCGCCAGCAGCCAAGGGACGAACTCCTACAATGAGCAGTTCTTC

D: TRBD1
J: TRBJ2-3
size: many
V: TRBV29-1
CDR3: CSAGTGPLDTQYF
DNA: TGCAGCGCTGGGACAGGGCCTTTGGATACGCAGTATTTT

D: NA
J: TRBJ2-2
size: many
V: TRBV10-3
CDR3: CAISDRDGNTGELFF
DNA: TGTGCCATCAGTGACCGGGACGGTAACACCGGGGAGCTGTTTTTT

D: TRBD1
J: TRBJ2-1
size: many
V: TRBV25-1
CDR3: CASSLTGTDIYNEQFF
DNA: TGTGCCAGCAGCTTAACCGGGACAGACATCTACAATGAGCAGTTCTTC